This T cell receptor beta chain stems from a study of shared clonotypes between healthy human individuals. Broader study findings: Researchers found naive subsets generally carried larger estimated richness than memory subsets. The represented genetic and exposure-history diversity was limited by the small number of donors.

Only CD45RO-negative cells positively selected for CCR7 counted as naive CD8 cells, so terminally differentiated effector memory CD45RA+ cells were excluded. Repertoires were generated with immunoSEQ multiplex PCR, while TCRdb's copy carries only in-frame clones and drops some. The sample yields 560,000 or so clones, roughly 95% seen once. Germline V gives CDR1 MDHEN, CDR2 SYDVKM. The CDR3 runs to 15 residues. V lost 7 bases and J lost 4, with 19 bases in between. Notes on this clone: Antigen unknown.

The specimen sequenced was naive CD8+ T cells sorted from blood. The chain joins TRBV28 to TRBJ1-2, with D uncertain. This TCR derives from a woman younger than 45 in good health. In DNA, the CDR3 is TGTGCCAGCACCACTGGATCCGGGTTTAGCTATGGCTACACCTTC. It yields the protein CASTTGSGFSYGYTF.